The entry below gives a single T cell receptor beta chain sequence along with its context. This clonotype was recorded many times. No cognate antigen has been identified for it. Qualities for individual bases were not recorded, and no much larger clone is one base off. The treatment or condition label on this specimen signifies: allogeneic hematopoietic cell transplantation with graft depleted of TCRalphabeta T cells and CD19 B cells. The transplant recipients were children given TCRalphabeta/CD19-depleted allogeneic hematopoietic cell grafts. This entry is derived from a study of T-cell reconstitution after alpha-beta-depleted transplantation in children (dated by TCRdb to 2016 to 2017). Regarding the complete study: Using TCR repertoire profiling, the study followed T-cell immune reconstitution in a quantitative way in children after TCRalphabeta/CD19-depleted allogeneic hematopoietic cell transplantation. General findings and caveats noted by the study authors: Apparently early alphabetaT-cell count recovery about two months after transplant reportedly relied on only several hundred rapidly expanded clones derived from non-depleted graft cells. Over subsequent months, a decline in hyperexpanded clone frequencies was noted, and after one year, T-cell counts and TCRbeta diversity were mostly ascribed to newly produced T cells. In some patients, the high TCRbeta diversity seen at day 60 was put down to recipient T cells and intrathymic progenitors that had survived conditioning.

Libraries were made using PCR. Instrument on record: Illumina HiSeq 2500. Molecular barcoding was employed in the preparation of TCR libraries, with unique molecular identifiers being used to normalize TCRbeta repertoire quantification. Using fastp trimming at Q25 and MiXCR clonotype assembly, TCRdb reanalyzed the public sequencing data and kept in-frame beta chains. Each record represents a unique CDR3 protein, reported with the most common genes and DNA among its rows. The table for this sample lists 73,000 or so distinct CDR3 sequences; over 4.5% of them were counted only once. Clones ranked in the top ten supply 15% to 20% of the sample. V drops 1 base and J drops 2 bases, leaving 6 bases in between. Spanning cysteine to phenylalanine, the CDR3 consists of 13 amino acids. The read is trimmed to its CDR3 DNA, 39 bases read in frame from base 1. Taken from the germline V gene, the CDR1 and CDR2 loops are SGHRS and YFSETQ.

The sequence was obtained from a boy less than two years old who had a stem cell transplant for acute myeloid leukemia, so the T cells may come from the graft donor. Source: PBMCs, mostly from graft donor cells, taken 180 days after TCRalphabeta/CD19-depleted stem cell transplant. The chain was built from TRBV5-1 and TRBJ2-5; the D gene cannot be resolved reliably. The CDR3 region has the sequence CASSLPNQETQYF. The nucleotides read TGCGCCAGCAGCTTGCCAAATCAAGAGACCCAGTACTTC.